A selection of T cell receptor beta chains follows, all from one sample in a study of shared T cell receptors in the human thymus. Method: immunoSEQ multiplex PCR; TCRdb's copy keeps in-frame clones and lacks some. Of approximately 580,000 clones detected, more than 75% appear once; the ten largest clones hold roughly 0.013%. Separately, the same data were catalogued under a study of human thymus T cells.

Material for sequencing was thymocytes. The source of these receptors is a boy younger than two with a congenital heart defect. Both conserved end residues are part of each CDR3. The D gene is left open where the match is weak. The listing skips clone size in some rows; elsewhere it reads once, few, many or a size class.

.,.,TRBJ1-1,TRBV7-6,CASSSRSQGRGTEAFF,TGTGCCAGCAGCTCTCGTTCACAGGGTAGGGGCACTGAAGCTTTCTTT
.,.,TRBJ2-5,TRBV12-2,CASRPSPGLAGLETQYF,TGTGCAAGTCGGCCCTCGCCGGGACTAGCGGGCCTGGAGACCCAGTACTTC
.,TRBD1,TRBJ1-3,TRBV2,CASTGGQGTGNTIYF,TGTGCCAGCACTGGGGGACAGGGAACCGGAAACACCATATATTTT
few,.,TRBJ1-4,TRBV9,CASSDGQDEKLFF,TGTGCCAGCAGCGATGGACAAGATGAAAAACTGTTTTTT
.,TRBD2,TRBJ2-3,TRBV14,CASSSRTSGSLKIFTDTQYF,TGTGCCAGCAGCTCCCGGACTAGCGGGAGTCTCAAAATATTCACAGATACGCAGTATTTT
.,TRBD2,TRBJ2-3,TRBV15,CATSRQRPRKLAGAWGTQYF,TGTGCCACCAGCAGACAGAGGCCCCGGAAACTAGCGGGAGCCTGGGGTACGCAGTATTTT
.,.,TRBJ1-1,TRBV11-3,CASSGQNTEAFF,TGTGCCAGCAGCGGACAGAACACTGAAGCTTTCTTT
.,TRBD2,TRBJ2-1,TRBV2,CASSIGTRRYNEQFF,TGTGCCAGCAGTATCGGGACTAGGAGGTACAATGAGCAGTTCTTC
.,TRBD2,TRBJ2-7,TRBV23-1,CASSHLASGRYTYEQYF,TGCGCCAGCAGTCATCTGGCTAGCGGGAGATATACCTACGAGCAGTACTTC
.,.,TRBJ2-4,TRBV14,CASSPRGPRGAKNIQYF,TGTGCCAGCAGCCCTCGTGGGCCCCGGGGAGCCAAAAACATTCAGTACTTC
.,TRBD1,TRBJ1-2,TRBV5-1,CASSLWLRDRDRYGYTF,TGCGCCAGCAGCTTGTGGCTCCGGGACAGGGACCGATATGGCTACACCTTC
.,.,TRBJ1-1,TRBV28,CASSAGINTEAFF,TGTGCCAGCAGTGCCGGGATTAACACTGAAGCTTTCTTT
.,.,TRBJ2-7,TRBV5-1,CASSPTREPHEQYF,TGCGCCAGCAGCCCAACTCGAGAGCCCCACGAGCAGTACTTC
.,.,TRBJ1-5,TRBV6-1,CASSEFPYQPQHF,TGTGCCAGCAGTGAATTCCCCTATCAGCCCCAGCATTTT
.,.,TRBJ2-1,TRBV28,CASSAYSRGGYNEQFF,TGTGCCAGCAGTGCCTACTCTAGAGGGGGCTACAATGAGCAGTTCTTC
.,TRBD2,TRBJ2-3,TRBV9,CASSSGLAPDTQYF,TGTGCCAGCAGCTCCGGACTAGCACCAGATACGCAGTATTTT
few,.,TRBJ2-3,TRBV5-4,CASSLSFPNYTQYF,TGTGCCAGCAGCTTGTCATTTCCCAACTATACGCAGTATTTT
.,TRBD2,TRBJ2-1,TRBV4-2,CASSQDLGEGSYNEQFF,TGTGCCAGCAGCCAAGATCTAGGGGAGGGCTCCTACAATGAGCAGTTCTTC
.,.,TRBJ2-7,TRBV6-6,CASNVAGNVGEQYF,TGTGCCAGCAACGTGGCGGGAAATGTCGGCGAGCAGTACTTC
.,TRBD2,TRBJ2-7,TRBV29-1,CSGRTGGSNEQYF,TGCAGCGGACGGACGGGAGGTAGTAACGAGCAGTACTTC
.,TRBD1,TRBJ1-4,TRBV6-5,CASSLDRANEKLFF,TGTGCCAGCAGCCTCGACAGGGCTAATGAAAAACTGTTTTTT
.,.,TRBJ2-3,TRBV19,CASSGNGGKDTQYF,TGTGCCAGTAGCGGTAATGGAGGAAAGGATACGCAGTATTTT
few,TRBD2,TRBJ2-1,TRBV19,CASIGLAGAYNEQFF,TGTGCCAGTATAGGACTAGCGGGGGCCTACAATGAGCAGTTCTTC
.,TRBD1,TRBJ1-5,TRBV5-1,CASSKGTGGNQPQHF,TGCGCCAGCAGCAAAGGGACAGGCGGCAATCAGCCCCAGCATTTT
.,TRBD1,TRBJ1-5,TRBV2,CASSDRTWTGNLQPQHF,TGTGCCAGCAGTGACCGGACTTGGACAGGGAATTTACAGCCCCAGCATTTT
few,TRBD2,TRBJ2-7,TRBV5-4,CASTPGEGTYEQYF,TGTGCCAGCACTCCCGGGGAGGGGACCTACGAGCAGTACTTC
.,.,TRBJ1-1,TRBV19,CASSNPQGEAFF,TGTGCCAGTAGCAACCCCCAGGGTGAAGCTTTCTTT
.,TRBD2,TRBJ2-7,TRBV6-4,CASSDPTSGSYPYEQYF,TGTGCCAGCAGTGACCCAACTAGCGGGAGCTATCCCTACGAGCAGTACTTC
.,TRBD2,TRBJ2-1,TRBV2,CASINPPAGGSSNEQFF,TGTGCCAGCATTAACCCCCCAGCGGGAGGATCATCCAATGAGCAGTTCTTC
.,TRBD1,TRBJ2-7,TRBV11-3,CASSFRDREYEQYF,TGTGCCAGCAGCTTTCGGGACAGGGAATATGAGCAGTACTTC
.,TRBD1,TRBJ1-2,TRBV15,CATSSYRGPDGYTF,TGTGCCACCAGCAGTTACAGGGGGCCGGATGGCTACACCTTC
.,.,TRBJ1-1,TRBV6-5,CASSYSRVAEAFF,TGTGCCAGCAGTTACTCGAGGGTAGCCGAAGCTTTCTTT
once,TRBD2,TRBJ2-3,TRBV4-2,CASSQVVGRIPGTSGDSTDTQYF,TGTGCCAGCAGCCAAGTCGTAGGGCGGATCCCCGGGACTAGCGGGGACAGCACAGATACGCAGTATTTT
.,TRBD2,TRBJ2-3,TRBV6-5,CASSTSGTDTQYF,TGTGCCAGCAGTACTAGCGGCACAGATACGCAGTATTTT
.,TRBD1,TRBJ1-2,TRBV11-1,CASSLDLATGNYGYTF,TGTGCCAGCAGCTTAGACCTCGCGACAGGGAACTATGGCTACACCTTC
.,TRBD2,TRBJ2-2,TRBV4-2,CASSQATSGRPGELFF,TGTGCCAGCAGCCAGGCTACTAGCGGGAGGCCCGGGGAGCTGTTTTTT
.,TRBD1,TRBJ2-7,TRBV6-1,CASSGRQGDAYEQYF,TGTGCCAGCAGTGGGCGGCAGGGGGACGCCTACGAGCAGTACTTC
.,TRBD2,TRBJ2-1,TRBV11-2,CASSLTASGRESYNEQFF,TGTGCCAGCAGCTTAACTGCTAGCGGGAGGGAATCCTACAATGAGCAGTTCTTC
.,.,TRBJ1-1,TRBV7-9,CASSLGGRANTEAFF,TGTGCCAGCAGCTTAGGAGGCAGGGCAAACACTGAAGCTTTCTTT
few,TRBD1,TRBJ2-7,TRBV23-1,CASSLIRQGISYEQYF,TGCGCCAGCAGTCTCATTAGACAGGGGATCTCCTACGAGCAGTACTTC
few,.,TRBJ2-7,TRBV5-8,CASSFPNLGDEQYF,TGTGCCAGCAGCTTCCCGAACCTAGGGGACGAGCAGTACTTC
.,TRBD2,TRBJ2-1,TRBV27,CASSSPLAGVYNEQFF,TGTGCCAGCAGTTCTCCACTAGCGGGAGTTTACAATGAGCAGTTCTTC
.,TRBD1,TRBJ1-1,TRBV4-2,CASSQGGTAREAFF,TGTGCCAGCAGCCAAGGAGGGACAGCCCGGGAAGCTTTCTTT
.,.,TRBJ2-7,TRBV6-1,CASSGRGSPYEQYF,TGTGCCAGCAGTGGGCGGGGCAGCCCCTACGAGCAGTACTTC
few,TRBD1,TRBJ2-3,TRBV5-5,CASSSDRDRTDTQYF,TGTGCCAGCAGCTCTGACAGGGACCGCACAGATACGCAGTATTTT
.,.,TRBJ2-4,TRBV10-2,CASSESGAKNIQYF,TGCGCCAGCAGTGAATCCGGGGCCAAAAACATTCAGTACTTC
.,.,TRBJ1-1,TRBV10-3,CAISERVNTEAFF,TGTGCCATCAGTGAGCGGGTGAACACTGAAGCTTTCTTT
.,.,TRBJ1-2,TRBV30,CAWSVGVRVLDGYTF,TGTGCCTGGAGTGTAGGCGTCAGGGTGTTGGATGGCTACACCTTC
.,TRBD1,TRBJ2-2,TRBV4-3,CASSQEGQQYTGELFF,TGCGCCAGCAGCCAAGAGGGACAGCAATACACCGGGGAGCTGTTTTTT
.,.,TRBJ2-4,TRBV5-1,CASSPAKGEAKNIQYF,TGCGCCAGCAGCCCAGCTAAAGGGGAAGCCAAAAACATTCAGTACTTC
.,TRBD2,TRBJ2-7,TRBV5-4,CASSLVAGTNFIEQYF,TGTGCCAGCAGCTTGGTAGCCGGGACTAATTTCATAGAGCAGTACTTC